A single sample gave rise to the 18 T cell receptor beta chains below, sequenced in a study of T cell repertoires in cytomegalovirus infection. One entry per CDR3 protein results from TCRdb running MiXCR on the reads. The sample holds roughly 990,000 distinct CDR3 sequences; under 40% are singletons and the top ten take around 15%. These TCRs are of unknown antigen specificity. The sequencing used cultured CD8+ T cells from PBMCs, collected from culture after CMV antigen stimulation. All receptors derive from a human donor in good health (CMV status not recorded). Some clones in this sample may be carry-over from other donors' samples.

The sample holds a few counts of this clonotype. V usage is TRBV12-3 or TRBV12-4 and J usage is TRBJ1-3; D is unclear. The germline V and J ends were trimmed by 8 bases and 0 bases, with 14 bases remaining between them. This CDR3 has 15 residues. The CDR3 loop reads CASRGVLNSGNTIYF. The CDR3 nucleotides read TGTGCCAGCCGTGGGGTTCTTAACTCTGGAAACACCATATATTTT.

The chain employs TRBV27 and TRBJ1-5, with D possibly matching TRBD1 (5 bases). Trimming pared 6 bases from V and 1 base from J, leaving 13 bases between. The CDR3 has 15 residues. The germline CDR1 and CDR2 sequences are MNHEY and SMNVEV (reference sequence). Written as DNA, the CDR3 is TGTGCCAGCAGCCCGGACCCAGGGAGCAATCAGCCCCAGCATTTT. Protein sequence: CASSPDPGSNQPQHF.

This clonotype has a handful of counts. The chain recombines TRBV5-5 with TRBJ2-3, with TRBD2 matching 12 bases. The trim removed 3 bases at V and 7 bases at J, leaving 12 bases unmatched. CDR1 and CDR2 (germline): SGHKS, YYEKEE (reference sequence). The CDR3 runs 17 residues. Written as DNA, the CDR3 is TGTGCCAGCAGCTCCATAATTCGGACTAGCGGGGATTATACGCAGTATTTT. This translates into CASSSIIRTSGDYTQYF. The full variable domain, its missing parts supplied by reference TRBV5-5 and TRBJ2-3, is DAGVTQSPTHLIKTRGQQVTLRCSPISGHKSVSWYQQVLGQGPQFIFQYYEKEERGRGNFPDRFSARQFPNYSSELNVNALLLGDSALYLCASSSIIRTSGDYTQYFGPGTRLTVL.

The chain combines TRBV18 with TRBJ2-1; 7 bases are shared with TRBD1. V shed 2 bases and J 5 bases; nucleotides not matched to a gene: 3. The CDR3 spans 14 residues. Germline assignment: CDR1 KGHSH and CDR2 LQKENI. The CDR3 DNA reads as TGTGCCAGCTCACCAGGGACAGCTGACAATGAGCAGTTCTTC. Translation gives CASSPGTADNEQFF.

The gene calls are TRBV28 and TRBJ1-4; D possibly corresponds to TRBD1 (6 bases). Germline values: CDR1 MDHEN, CDR2 SYDVKM. V was pared by 0 bases and J by 4 bases, with 15 bases between. The CDR3 is 17 residues long. CDR3 in amino acids: CASSLWDRTVDNEKLFF. DNA of the CDR3: TGTGCCAGCAGTTTATGGGACAGAACAGTTGATAATGAAAAACTGTTTTTT.

The V and J genes are TRBV6-6 and TRBJ2-2, with TRBD1 matching over 8 bases. The CDR3 is made up of 17 amino acids. V was clipped by 10 bases and J by 1 base; unmatched bases: 14. The germline V gene encodes CDR1 MNHNY and CDR2 SVGAGI (reference sequence). In DNA, the CDR3 is TGTGCCACCATGGGGCGTCGCGGACAGGGGAACACCGGGGAGCTGTTTTTT. Amino acids: CATMGRRGQGNTGELFF.

This clonotype was seen only a few times. The chain links TRBV7-3 to TRBJ1-6; the match to TRBD1 covers 7 bases. This CDR3 contains 14 residues. Germline loops: CDR1 SGHTA, CDR2 FQGTGA. With 2 bases clipped from V and 7 bases from J, the junction kept 2 bases outside the gene matches. The CDR3 region has the DNA TGTGCCAGCAGCTTAGAGGGACAGAATTCACCCCTCCACTTT. This encodes CASSLEGQNSPLHF. Full variable domain (missing parts from reference TRBV7-3 and TRBJ1-6): GAGVSQTPSNKVTEKGKYVELRCDPISGHTALYWYRQSLGQGPEFLIYFQGTGAADDSGLPNDRFFAVRPEGSVSTLKIQRTERGDSAVYLCASSLEGQNSPLHFGNGTRLTVT.

The V and J genes are TRBV12-3 or TRBV12-4 and TRBJ2-5, with 9 nucleotides matching TRBD1. The CDR3 covers 15 residues. After removal of 1 base from V and 5 bases from J, the junction contained 5 bases not matched to a gene. This chain's CDR3 is CASSLGTGALETQYF. In DNA, the CDR3 is TGTGCCAGCAGTTTAGGGACAGGGGCTTTGGAGACCCAGTACTTC.

There are a few counts of this clonotype. The gene calls are TRBV27 and TRBJ2-6; D call uncertain. Trimming took 0 bases from V and 2 from J, leaving 5 bases between them. This CDR3 has 15 amino acids. Germline values: CDR1 MNHEY, CDR2 SMNVEV (reference sequence). The chain's CDR3 is CASSLSGPGANVLTF. DNA of the CDR3: TGTGCCAGCAGTTTATCGGGCCCTGGGGCCAACGTCCTGACTTTC.

The CDR3 region has the DNA TGTGCCAGCAGCTTAGCTAGCGGGGTCTACAATGAGCAGTTCTTC. Protein sequence: CASSLASGVYNEQFF. J is TRBJ2-1 and V is TRBV7-4, with 8 bases aligning to TRBD2. Germline loops: CDR1 SGHVT, CDR2 SQSDAQ. Germline trimming cut 0 bases from V and 3 bases from J; bases unmatched to any gene: 1. The CDR3 has 15 residues.

This clonotype was observed a few times. The V call is TRBV2, the J call TRBJ2-7; 7 bases align to TRBD1. Per germline, CDR1 SNHLY and CDR2 FYNNEI. With 9 bases clipped from V and 7 bases from J, the junction kept 15 bases outside the gene matches. The CDR3 has 14 amino acids. The CDR3 bases are TGTGCCAGGGGAGCCGGGACAGAACCTAGGGAGCAGTACGTC. This codes for CARGAGTEPREQYV.

Only a few counts were recorded for this clonotype. V usage is TRBV12-3 or TRBV12-4 and J usage is TRBJ1-5; D unclear. Trimming took off 3 bases at V and 2 bases at J, with 11 bases between the two ends. This CDR3 has 15 residues. CDR3 amino acids: CASSLDFAGNQPQHF. CDR3 DNA sequence: TGTGCCAGCAGTTTGGACTTTGCGGGCAATCAGCCCCAGCATTTT.

V usage is TRBV15 and J usage is TRBJ2-1, with a weak D call TRBD2 (5 bases). V gave up 0 bases and J gave up 7 bases, with 13 bases separating them. Germline lookup yields CDR1 LNHNV and CDR2 YYDKDF (reference sequence). The CDR3 totals 15 residues. For the CDR3, the DNA is TGTGCCACCAGCAGAGATCTAGACCCGGGGAATGAGCAGTTCTTC. Its protein product is CATSRDLDPGNEQFF.

This clonotype was observed at least ten times. The chain joins TRBV12-3 or TRBV12-4 to TRBJ2-3; tentative D call: TRBD2 (6 bases). Trimming stripped 4 bases from V and 2 bases from J, with 16 bases between. The CDR3 consists of 16 residues. Here the CDR3 DNA reads TGTGCCAGCAGTTCCAGAGGGACTTCCCCCACAGATACGCAGTATTTT. It encodes CASSSRGTSPTDTQYF.

This clonotype showed up just a few times. J is TRBJ2-3 and V is TRBV7-6; TRBD2 matches 11 bases. The V and J ends lost 5 bases and 0 bases, in that order; junction bases with no gene match: 4. CDR3 length: 16 amino acids. CDR1 SGHVS and CDR2 FNYEAQ come from the germline V gene. DNA for the CDR3: TGTGCCAGCAGCCTACTAGCGGGGGTCAGCACAGATACGCAGTATTTT. This sequence encodes CASSLLAGVSTDTQYF.

This clonotype was seen ten or more times. The junction does not match germline at one end; this may be a read error. The chain recombines TRBV10-1 with TRBJ2-7, with a tentative D call TRBD2 (5 bases). This CDR3 has 11 amino acids. CDR1 WNHNN and CDR2 SYGVQD come from the germline V gene (reference sequence). The CDR3 loop is CASSEGGEQYF. CDR3 DNA sequence: TGTGCCAGCAGTGAAGGAGGCGAGCAGTACTTC.

The chain links TRBV2 to TRBJ2-7; TRBD2 agrees at 9 bases. Germline V CDR1 and CDR2: SNHLY, FYNNEI. Trimming at V came to 3 bases and at J to 7 bases, leaving 16 bases not matched to a gene. This CDR3 is built from 17 residues. The DNA for the CDR3 is TGTGCCAGCAGTGACGGGCTAGCGGGGTTTATTTTTGGGGAGCAGTACGTC. It codes for CASSDGLAGFIFGEQYV.

For this clonotype: A junction boundary mismatches the germline segment, possibly from a read error. J is TRBJ1-1 and V is TRBV7-6; 8 bases fit TRBD1. Germline V gene data show CDR1 as SGHVS and CDR2 as FNYEAQ. This CDR3 comprises 14 residues. CDR3 amino acids: CASSLTGGNTKAFF. The CDR3 DNA reads TGTGCCAGCAGCTTAACAGGGGGGAACACTAAAGCTTTCTTT.